The present entry profiles one T cell receptor beta chain with its context. Trimming took 2 bases from V and 5 from J, leaving 22 bases between them. CDR1 is MNHNS and CDR2 is SASEGT in the germline V gene. This CDR3 has 17 residues. This entry belongs to a study of blood T cell repertoires in COVID-19. Assay: immunoSEQ multiplex PCR; the TCRdb copy retains only in-frame clones and omits some. The sample consists of over 200,000 clones, around 90% of them appearing once. Enrollment of patients from Seattle took place during active infection, with longitudinal follow-up. This receptor was obtained from a person between 18 and 35 years old with COVID-19, enrolled during active disease. Source material: peripheral blood. The chain is built from TRBV6-1 and TRBJ2-7; possibly TRBD2 for D (8 bases). CDR3 nucleotide sequence: TGTGCCAGCAGTGAATGGGGACTAGGAGGACAGGCCGACGAGCAGTACTTC. Translation: CASSEWGLGGQADEQYF.